Sequencing of this TCR beta chain was carried out in a study of blood T cell repertoires in COVID-19. Turning to the study itself: Whether acute or convalescent, the COVID-19 samples came from the United States, Italy and Spain. Nucleic acid was either cDNA or gDNA, and it came from T cells, B-cell-depleted T cells, or PBMCs.

Germline-derived CDR1 and CDR2 are LNHNV and YYDKDF (reference sequence). Germline trimming cut 4 bases from V and 3 bases from J; bases unmatched to any gene: 3. This CDR3 contains 15 residues. Seattle participants joined during active infection and were tracked over time. TCRdb's copy holds only in-frame clones and misses some; the assay was immunoSEQ multiplex PCR. The sample contains tens of thousands of clones, about 84% of which appear only once. The receptor was isolated from a man between 65 and 85 years old with COVID-19, enrolled during active disease. The sequenced material came from peripheral blood. The rearrangement links TRBV15 to TRBJ2-7, with 13 nucleotides matching TRBD2. The CDR3 bases are TGTGCCACCAGCACCGGACTAGCGGGAGTCTACGAGCAGTACTTC. Translated: CATSTGLAGVYEQYF.